One and the same sample provided the 14 T cell receptor beta chains below, sequenced in a study of T cells in Graves' hyperthyroidism and ophthalmopathy. The CDR3 regions of TCR beta were amplified from RNA transcripts. Carried out on the TCR CDR3, a first-round RT-PCR used the HTBI primer set. TCRdb re-called the multiplex PCR reads with MiXCR, one entry per CDR3 protein. Here the sample spans approximately 410,000 distinct CDR3 sequences, roughly 14% being singletons. The source material was blood. The receptors shown here come from a man between 18 and 29 years old with Graves' ophthalmopathy.

This chain connects TRBV9 to TRBJ2-4; no clear D gene. V was cut by 5 bases and J by 0 bases, with 9 bases left in between. This CDR3 is built from 14 residues. Looked up from germline, CDR1 is SGDLS and CDR2 is YYNGEE. For the CDR3, the DNA is TGTGCCAGCAGTTATACACCAGCCAAAAACATTCAGTACTTC. This codes for CASSYTPAKNIQYF.

This clonotype was picked up a small number of times. V is TRBV6-1 and J is TRBJ2-1, with TRBD2 matching 7 bases. V shed 3 bases and J 7 bases; nucleotides not matched to a gene: 9. The V gene's germline CDR1 is MNHNS and CDR2 SASEGT. The CDR3 covers 15 residues. CDR3 coding DNA: TGTGCCAGCAGTGAGTACAGCGGGGTTTTGAATGAGCAGTTCTTC. Its protein product is CASSEYSGVLNEQFF.

This clonotype has just a few counts. This rearrangement joins TRBV4-1 to TRBJ1-5; tentative D call: TRBD1 (6 bases). Germline V gene lookup returns CDR1 MGHRA and CDR2 YSYEKL. The CDR3 is 17 amino acids. V dropped 1 base and J dropped 2 bases, with 15 bases sitting between them. The CDR3 DNA sequence: TGCGCCAGCAGCCAAGTAACAGGGTCTATGCGCAATCAGCCCCAGCATTTT. Protein sequence: CASSQVTGSMRNQPQHF.

The table lists this clonotype with a few counts. A read error is possible here, since a much larger clone lies one base away. As the CDR3 is not closed by the conserved phenylalanine or tryptophan, this likely results from a read error. The chain uses TRBV6-2 or TRBV6-3 and TRBJ1-1, with D possibly TRBD1 on 5 matching bases. The CDR3 is 16 residues long. Trimming left V 0 bases short and J 1 base short, with 12 bases between. The germline gives CDR1 MNHEY, CDR2 SVGEGT. The CDR3 nucleotides are TGTGCCAGCAGTTACTCCAGGGTCAGCCCGAACACTGAAGCTTTCCTT. Protein: CASSYSRVSPNTEAFL.

This clonotype showed up just a few times. The CDR3 spells CASSAQGDTQYF. The CDR3 region has the DNA TGCGCCAGCAGCGCACAGGGAGATACGCAGTATTTT. The genes are TRBV4-1 and TRBJ2-3; TRBD1 might be the D (6 bases). The germline V and J ends were trimmed by 5 bases and 5 bases, with 8 bases remaining between them. Germline V gene data show CDR1 as MGHRA and CDR2 as YSYEKL. The length of the CDR3 is 12 residues.

At least ten counts were recorded for this clonotype. V is TRBV20-1 and J is TRBJ2-7; unclear D gene. This CDR3 has 13 residues. Germline V gene sequence: CDR1 DFQATT, CDR2 SNEGSKA (reference sequence). V was pared by 3 bases and J by 3 bases, with 12 bases between. The CDR3 bases are TGCAGTGCTAGGGCAGGAATGCACTACGAGCAGTACTTC. It is translated as CSARAGMHYEQYF.

This clonotype was seen at least ten times. The chain links TRBV2 to TRBJ2-1; possible D gene TRBD1, 6 bases. The CDR3 is 16 amino acids. CDR1 SNHLY and CDR2 FYNNEI come from the germline V gene. V was shortened by 7 bases and J by 2 bases, with 18 bases between the two germline ends. The CDR3 loop is CASTLDRSVAYNEQFF. In DNA, the CDR3 is TGTGCCAGCACCTTAGACAGGTCCGTGGCCTACAATGAGCAGTTCTTC.

This clonotype was detected ten times or more. V usage is TRBV6-1 and J usage is TRBJ1-3; D is undetermined. CDR3 length: 15 amino acids. Trimming removed 6 bases at V and 0 bases at J, with 12 bases between. Germline V lookup: CDR1 MNHNS, CDR2 SASEGT. The CDR3 DNA reads as TGTGCCAGCAGACAACAGCTGACCTCTGGAAACACCATATATTTT. Residues: CASRQQLTSGNTIYF.

V is TRBV19 and J is TRBJ2-5; no reliable D call. Trimming shortened V by 0 bases and J by 7 bases, and 9 bases separated the two germline ends. In germline, CDR1 is LNHDA, CDR2 SQIVND (reference sequence). The CDR3 has 13 residues. The chain's CDR3 is CASSIEVSGTQYF. CDR3 in DNA: TGTGCCAGTAGTATAGAAGTTTCCGGGACCCAGTACTTC.

This clonotype was counted ten times or more. J is TRBJ2-7 and V is TRBV11-2; D is undetermined. V lost 1 base and J 2 bases, leaving 12 bases between the germline ends. Germline V lookup: CDR1 SGHAT, CDR2 FQNNGV. CDR3 length: 15 amino acids. CDR3 coding DNA: TGTGCCAGCAGCTTAGGCCCAGATGGAGCCTACGAGCAGTACTTC. Translation gives CASSLGPDGAYEQYF.

This clonotype showed up just a few times. This sequence joins TRBV4-1 and TRBJ1-3; tentatively, D is TRBD1 (5 bases). CDR1 and CDR2 from the germline V gene are MGHRA and YSYEKL. Between the trimmed V and J ends, which lost 5 bases and 8 bases, there was a span of 13 bases. The CDR3 covers 13 residues. CDR3: CASSTNRRDTIYF. DNA of the CDR3: TGCGCCAGCAGCACCAACAGGAGAGACACCATATATTTT.

This clonotype occurred many times. The chain couples TRBV30 to TRBJ2-2, with D tentatively TRBD1 or TRBD2 (6 bases each). This CDR3 spans 13 amino acids. CDR1 and CDR2 from the germline V gene are GTSNPN and SVGIG (reference sequence). In DNA, the CDR3 is TGTGCTACGGGAGAGGGGGACACCGGGGAGCTGTTTTTT. It is translated as CATGEGDTGELFF.

In this sample, this clonotype turned up many times. The chain links TRBV6-1 to TRBJ1-6; D not resolved. This CDR3 has 16 amino acids. Germline V gene data show CDR1 as MNHNS and CDR2 as SASEGT. The V end lost 5 bases, the J end lost 6 bases, and 17 bases lay between the germline ends. CDR3 protein: CASSPGRAGINSPLHF. The CDR3 coding sequence is TGTGCCAGCAGTCCCGGGAGGGCAGGCATTAATTCACCCCTCCACTTT.

This clonotype was observed many times. J is TRBJ2-7 and V is TRBV12-3 or TRBV12-4; 8 nucleotides line up with TRBD1. V shed 6 bases and J 0 bases; nucleotides not matched to a gene: 7. The CDR3 is 15 amino acids. The CDR3 region has the DNA TGTGCCAGCAGGGCCCAGGGGGCTTCCTCCTACGAGCAGTACTTC. Its translation is CASRAQGASSYEQYF.